The rows below give T cell receptor beta chains drawn from one sample of a study of T cell responses to AZD1222 COVID-19 vaccine. Sequencing used immunoSEQ multiplex PCR; TCRdb keeps in-frame clones, though not all of them. The table has approximately 50,000 clones, roughly 80% seen once. The sequencing here drew on peripheral blood, taken on day 0 of AZD1222 vaccination. The receptors here all came from an adult in good health. Each CDR3 is given with its conserved first and last residue. The order of the fields is D gene, clone size, J gene, V gene, CDR3 DNA, CDR3 protein. D genes are given only for firm matches. Part of the rows lack a size; the others show once, few, many or a class for expanded clones.

D gene: TRBD1
clone size: .
J gene: TRBJ2-3
V gene: TRBV14
CDR3 DNA: TGTGCCAGCAGCCAAGGCCGGGACAGACTCATCACAGATACGCAGTATTTT
CDR3 protein: CASSQGRDRLITDTQYF

D gene: .
clone size: .
J gene: TRBJ1-1
V gene: TRBV20-1
CDR3 DNA: TGCAGTGCGACCTGGGAGACTGAAGCTTTCTTT
CDR3 protein: CSATWETEAFF

D gene: TRBD1
clone size: few
J gene: TRBJ1-2
V gene: TRBV5-8
CDR3 DNA: TGTGCCAGCAGCTCCGGACAGGGACACTTCTTTGACTACACCTTC
CDR3 protein: CASSSGQGHFFDYTF

D gene: TRBD2
clone size: .
J gene: TRBJ2-3
V gene: TRBV4-1
CDR3 DNA: TGCGCCAGCAGCCAAGATCAGGGCGGGGGGACAGATACGCAGTATTTT
CDR3 protein: CASSQDQGGGTDTQYF

D gene: TRBD2
clone size: .
J gene: TRBJ2-3
V gene: TRBV29-1
CDR3 DNA: TGCAGCGTTGAGGGGTATGACAGTCGGGGGGAAAACACAGATACGCAGTATTTT
CDR3 protein: CSVEGYDSRGENTDTQYF

D gene: .
clone size: .
J gene: TRBJ2-1
V gene: TRBV19
CDR3 DNA: TGTGCCAGTAAAGACGGCACCCACAATGAGCAGTTCTTC
CDR3 protein: CASKDGTHNEQFF

D gene: .
clone size: .
J gene: TRBJ1-6
V gene: TRBV19
CDR3 DNA: TGTGCCAGTAGCCCCCTCGGGGCAGCCACCTATAATTCACCCCTCCACTTT
CDR3 protein: CASSPLGAATYNSPLHF

D gene: TRBD1
clone size: once
J gene: TRBJ1-2
V gene: TRBV4-1
CDR3 DNA: TGCGCCAGCAGCCAAGTCCTGGGGGACAGCAGTAACTATGGCTACACCTTC
CDR3 protein: CASSQVLGDSSNYGYTF

D gene: TRBD1
clone size: .
J gene: TRBJ1-6
V gene: TRBV6-5
CDR3 DNA: TGTGCCAGCAGTTGGGGACAGGGCGTCCGAAGTTCACCCCTCCACTTT
CDR3 protein: CASSWGQGVRSSPLHF

D gene: .
clone size: many
J gene: TRBJ1-4
V gene: TRBV9
CDR3 DNA: TGTGCCAGCAGCCCAGGGGTAGGGGGTAATGAAAAACTGTTTTTT
CDR3 protein: CASSPGVGGNEKLFF

D gene: .
clone size: .
J gene: TRBJ1-5
V gene: TRBV5-1
CDR3 DNA: TGCGCCAGCAGCCCGGAATGGGGGAGAGATCAGCCCCAGCATTTT
CDR3 protein: CASSPEWGRDQPQHF

D gene: TRBD2
clone size: .
J gene: TRBJ2-1
V gene: TRBV4-1
CDR3 DNA: TGCGCCAGCAGCCAAGAATTCGGGAGGGACTACAATGAGCAGTTCTTC
CDR3 protein: CASSQEFGRDYNEQFF

D gene: .
clone size: .
J gene: TRBJ1-1
V gene: TRBV6-5
CDR3 DNA: TGTGCCAGCAGTTACGGCACGAACACTGAAGCTTTCTTT
CDR3 protein: CASSYGTNTEAFF

D gene: TRBD1
clone size: once
J gene: TRBJ1-2
V gene: TRBV6-5
CDR3 DNA: TGTGCCAGCAGGACCGGGACAGGGGGGGATAATGGCTACACCTTC
CDR3 protein: CASRTGTGGDNGYTF

D gene: .
clone size: few
J gene: TRBJ1-6
V gene: TRBV4-2
CDR3 DNA: TGTGCCAGCAGCCAGAGACAGGTCCCTAATTCACCCCTCCACTTT
CDR3 protein: CASSQRQVPNSPLHF

D gene: .
clone size: .
J gene: TRBJ1-2
V gene: TRBV7-2
CDR3 DNA: TGTGCCAGCAGCTTAGGGCCAGGGGAACATGGCTACACCTTC
CDR3 protein: CASSLGPGEHGYTF

D gene: .
clone size: .
J gene: TRBJ1-4
V gene: TRBV5-8
CDR3 DNA: TGTGCCAGCAGCTCCTCTGGAGGAATTACTAATGAAAAACTGTTTTTT
CDR3 protein: CASSSSGGITNEKLFF

D gene: .
clone size: .
J gene: TRBJ2-5
V gene: TRBV10-3
CDR3 DNA: TGTGCCATCAGGGGGACTGAAGAGACCCAGTACTTC
CDR3 protein: CAIRGTEETQYF

D gene: .
clone size: .
J gene: TRBJ1-6
V gene: TRBV5-6
CDR3 DNA: TGTGCCAGCAGATTGGGCAGGGTTTCACCCCTCCACTTT
CDR3 protein: CASRLGRVSPLHF

D gene: TRBD1
clone size: .
J gene: TRBJ1-5
V gene: TRBV29-1
CDR3 DNA: TGCAGCGTTGAATTGGGGGGACAGAGGAATCAGCCCCAGCATTTT
CDR3 protein: CSVELGGQRNQPQHF

D gene: TRBD1
clone size: .
J gene: TRBJ2-3
V gene: TRBV11-2
CDR3 DNA: TGTGCCAGCAAACAGGGGGCTAGTGTTTTTACAGATACGCAGTATTTT
CDR3 protein: CASKQGASVFTDTQYF

D gene: TRBD1
clone size: .
J gene: TRBJ2-5
V gene: TRBV19
CDR3 DNA: TGTGCCAGTAGCCAGGGACAGGGGTTGGTGGAGACCCAGTACTTC
CDR3 protein: CASSQGQGLVETQYF

D gene: TRBD2
clone size: .
J gene: TRBJ2-1
V gene: TRBV5-1
CDR3 DNA: TGCGCCAGCAGCCTCCAAGCAATACGCGGGAGTCGGAATGAGCAGTTCTTC
CDR3 protein: CASSLQAIRGSRNEQFF

D gene: .
clone size: .
J gene: TRBJ1-6
V gene: TRBV11-2
CDR3 DNA: TGTGCCAGCAGCTTGGGACAACCAAATTCACCCCTCCACTTT
CDR3 protein: CASSLGQPNSPLHF

D gene: TRBD1
clone size: .
J gene: TRBJ2-5
V gene: TRBV9
CDR3 DNA: TGTGCCAGCAGCGTAACTGACAGGGGACTCCAAGAGACCCAGTACTTC
CDR3 protein: CASSVTDRGLQETQYF

D gene: .
clone size: .
J gene: TRBJ1-6
V gene: TRBV28
CDR3 DNA: TGTGCCAGCAGGAGAGGGAATAATTCACCCCTCCACTTT
CDR3 protein: CASRRGNNSPLHF

D gene: .
clone size: .
J gene: TRBJ1-1
V gene: TRBV5-5
CDR3 DNA: TGTGCCAGCAGCTTTGGGAAGAACACTGAAGCTTTCTTT
CDR3 protein: CASSFGKNTEAFF

D gene: .
clone size: .
J gene: TRBJ1-2
V gene: TRBV29-1
CDR3 DNA: TGCAGCGTTGCTACCCGGGGAAGCCTGTTCGGCTACACCTTC
CDR3 protein: CSVATRGSLFGYTF

D gene: .
clone size: .
J gene: TRBJ1-1
V gene: TRBV7-9
CDR3 DNA: TGTGCCAGCAGCTCTTTACCCGGGACTGAAGCTTTCTTT
CDR3 protein: CASSSLPGTEAFF

D gene: .
clone size: .
J gene: TRBJ2-7
V gene: TRBV5-1
CDR3 DNA: TGCGCCAGCGGGGATCCGGGGAAAGTGGAGCAGTACTTC
CDR3 protein: CASGDPGKVEQYF

D gene: .
clone size: .
J gene: TRBJ1-4
V gene: TRBV4-3
CDR3 DNA: TGCGCCAGCAGTGAGGGGTTTCCAACTAATGAAAAACTGTTTTTT
CDR3 protein: CASSEGFPTNEKLFF

D gene: .
clone size: medium-sized
J gene: TRBJ1-1
V gene: TRBV6-4
CDR3 DNA: TGTGCCAGCAGCAGGGAAGAGGACACTGAAGCTTTCTTT
CDR3 protein: CASSREEDTEAFF

D gene: .
clone size: .
J gene: TRBJ1-2
V gene: TRBV7-9
CDR3 DNA: TGTGCCAGCAGCTTAATTGAGGACGGCGGAGGCTACACCTTC
CDR3 protein: CASSLIEDGGGYTF

D gene: .
clone size: .
J gene: TRBJ2-2
V gene: TRBV7-3
CDR3 DNA: TGTGCCAGCAGCTCGACGAAGGGTCTCTCGGTCACCGGGGAGCTGTTTTTT
CDR3 protein: CASSSTKGLSVTGELFF

D gene: TRBD1
clone size: .
J gene: TRBJ1-2
V gene: TRBV28
CDR3 DNA: TGTGCCAGCAGATTCCAAACAGGGGCTAACTATGGCTACACCTTC
CDR3 protein: CASRFQTGANYGYTF

D gene: TRBD1
clone size: few
J gene: TRBJ1-2
V gene: TRBV20-1
CDR3 DNA: TGCAGTGCTGGACAGGGTCGGGGCTACACCTTC
CDR3 protein: CSAGQGRGYTF

D gene: .
clone size: once
J gene: TRBJ2-3
V gene: TRBV19
CDR3 DNA: TGTGCCAGTAGTATAGGACTAGAGGGGACAGATACGCAGTATTTT
CDR3 protein: CASSIGLEGTDTQYF

D gene: .
clone size: medium-sized
J gene: TRBJ2-2
V gene: TRBV7-2
CDR3 DNA: TGTGCCAGCAGCTTAGGAATTTCGGGCGGGAACACCGGGGAGCTGTTTTTT
CDR3 protein: CASSLGISGGNTGELFF

D gene: TRBD1
clone size: .
J gene: TRBJ2-2
V gene: TRBV27
CDR3 DNA: TGTGCCAGCAGTCCCTCCGACAGGGCGAACACCGGGGAGCTGTTTTTT
CDR3 protein: CASSPSDRANTGELFF

D gene: TRBD2
clone size: .
J gene: TRBJ2-5
V gene: TRBV11-2
CDR3 DNA: TGTGCCAGCAGCTTAGATCTGGTCCCGGGACTAGCGGGGGGGCGAGAGACCCAGTACTTC
CDR3 protein: CASSLDLVPGLAGGRETQYF

D gene: .
clone size: .
J gene: TRBJ1-4
V gene: TRBV11-2
CDR3 DNA: TGTGCCAGCAGCTTGGGGGGGAGAACTAATGAAAAACTGTTTTTT
CDR3 protein: CASSLGGRTNEKLFF

D gene: TRBD2
clone size: .
J gene: TRBJ2-7
V gene: TRBV7-8
CDR3 DNA: TGTGCCAGCAGCGTAAACCTAGCGGGGACCTACGAGCAGTACTTC
CDR3 protein: CASSVNLAGTYEQYF

D gene: TRBD2
clone size: .
J gene: TRBJ2-2
V gene: TRBV10-3
CDR3 DNA: TGTGCCATCACACTAGCGGTGGCCGGGGAGCTGTTTTTT
CDR3 protein: CAITLAVAGELFF

D gene: .
clone size: .
J gene: TRBJ1-5
V gene: TRBV6-2/TRBV6-3
CDR3 DNA: TGTGCCAGCAGTTTACCTTATTCCGGGACAAAAGTTCAGCCCCAGCATTTT
CDR3 protein: CASSLPYSGTKVQPQHF

D gene: .
clone size: .
J gene: TRBJ1-2
V gene: TRBV27
CDR3 DNA: TGTGCCACCATGACCACAGGGAATAACTATGGCTACACCTTC
CDR3 protein: CATMTTGNNYGYTF

D gene: .
clone size: .
J gene: TRBJ1-6
V gene: TRBV27
CDR3 DNA: TGTGCCAGCAGTCAGCTTAATTCACCCCTCCACTTT
CDR3 protein: CASSQLNSPLHF

D gene: .
clone size: .
J gene: TRBJ2-1
V gene: TRBV6-2/TRBV6-3
CDR3 DNA: TGTGCCAGCAGTTACGTGAGTGAGGAGCAGTTCTTC
CDR3 protein: CASSYVSEEQFF

D gene: TRBD2
clone size: .
J gene: TRBJ2-3
V gene: TRBV6-2/TRBV6-3
CDR3 DNA: TGTGCCAGCAGTTACCCGCGTCCGGGACTAGCGCTAACAGATACGCAGTATTTT
CDR3 protein: CASSYPRPGLALTDTQYF

D gene: .
clone size: .
J gene: TRBJ2-6
V gene: TRBV7-8
CDR3 DNA: TGTGCCAGCAGCTTAGCGGTCTCTGGGGCCAACGTCCTGACTTTC
CDR3 protein: CASSLAVSGANVLTF

D gene: TRBD1
clone size: .
J gene: TRBJ2-1
V gene: TRBV6-5
CDR3 DNA: TGTGCCAGCAGTTACTCGAATAGACAGGGCAACAATGAGCAGTTCTTC
CDR3 protein: CASSYSNRQGNNEQFF

D gene: .
clone size: .
J gene: TRBJ2-5
V gene: TRBV3-1/TRBV3-2
CDR3 DNA: TGTGCCAGCAGCCAAGATCGACGAAGGGGCGGTGGGACCCAGTACTTC
CDR3 protein: CASSQDRRRGGGTQYF

D gene: TRBD1
clone size: .
J gene: TRBJ1-4
V gene: TRBV30
CDR3 DNA: TGTGCCTGGTCGGGACAGGGATTAATTAATGAAAAACTGTTTTTT
CDR3 protein: CAWSGQGLINEKLFF

D gene: .
clone size: .
J gene: TRBJ2-2
V gene: TRBV2
CDR3 DNA: TGTGCCAGTGTTTTTCTCCCCGGGGAGCTGTTTTTT
CDR3 protein: CASVFLPGELFF

D gene: .
clone size: .
J gene: TRBJ2-5
V gene: TRBV6-5
CDR3 DNA: TGTGCCAGCAGTTCCTTGCCGACCCCCCAAGAGACCCAGTACTTC
CDR3 protein: CASSSLPTPQETQYF

D gene: TRBD1
clone size: .
J gene: TRBJ1-2
V gene: TRBV3-1/TRBV3-2
CDR3 DNA: TGTGCCAGCAGCCAAGATCGTGGGACAGTTCTCGTTGGCTACACCTTC
CDR3 protein: CASSQDRGTVLVGYTF

D gene: .
clone size: .
J gene: TRBJ2-2
V gene: TRBV12-3/TRBV12-4
CDR3 DNA: TGTGCCAGCGGGAACACCGGGGAGCTGTTTTTT
CDR3 protein: CASGNTGELFF

D gene: TRBD1
clone size: .
J gene: TRBJ1-4
V gene: TRBV7-9
CDR3 DNA: TGTGCCAGCAGCCGGGACAGGGGCTCCAGGGGGGAAAAACTGTTTTTT
CDR3 protein: CASSRDRGSRGEKLFF

D gene: .
clone size: .
J gene: TRBJ2-3
V gene: TRBV15
CDR3 DNA: TGTGCCACCAGCAGAGTCCTAGCGAGCACAGATACGCAGTATTTT
CDR3 protein: CATSRVLASTDTQYF

D gene: TRBD2
clone size: once
J gene: TRBJ2-7
V gene: TRBV7-9
CDR3 DNA: TGTGCCAGCAGCCCCTCAGGACTAGTTTCCTACGAGCAGTACTTC
CDR3 protein: CASSPSGLVSYEQYF

D gene: .
clone size: .
J gene: TRBJ2-1
V gene: TRBV27
CDR3 DNA: TGTGCCAGCAGTCAATACAATGAGCAGTTCTTC
CDR3 protein: CASSQYNEQFF